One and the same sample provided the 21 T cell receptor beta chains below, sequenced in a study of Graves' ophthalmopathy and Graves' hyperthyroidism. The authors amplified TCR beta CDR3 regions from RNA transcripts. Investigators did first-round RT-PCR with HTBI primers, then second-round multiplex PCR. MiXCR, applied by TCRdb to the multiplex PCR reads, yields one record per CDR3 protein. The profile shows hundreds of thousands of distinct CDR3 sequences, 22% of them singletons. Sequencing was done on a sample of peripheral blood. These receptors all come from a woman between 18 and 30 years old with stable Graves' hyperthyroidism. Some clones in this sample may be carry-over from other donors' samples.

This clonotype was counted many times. The CDR3, as DNA: TGTGCCAGCAGTGAGGCAGGGTGGGGACAAGAGACCCAGTACTTC. Residues: CASSEAGWGQETQYF. The J gene is TRBJ2-5, the V gene TRBV6-1; tentatively, D is TRBD1 (5 bases). Germline lookup yields CDR1 MNHNS and CDR2 SASEGT. V was clipped by 3 bases and J by 2 bases, with 13 bases between them. The CDR3 extends over 15 amino acids.

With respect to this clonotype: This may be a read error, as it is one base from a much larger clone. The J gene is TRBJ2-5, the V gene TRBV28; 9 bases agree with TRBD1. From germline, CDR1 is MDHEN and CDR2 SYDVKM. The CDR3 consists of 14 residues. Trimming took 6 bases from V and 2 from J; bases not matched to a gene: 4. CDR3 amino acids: CASRWTGAQETQYF. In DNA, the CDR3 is TGTGCCAGCAGGTGGACAGGGGCACAAGAGACCCAGTACTTC.

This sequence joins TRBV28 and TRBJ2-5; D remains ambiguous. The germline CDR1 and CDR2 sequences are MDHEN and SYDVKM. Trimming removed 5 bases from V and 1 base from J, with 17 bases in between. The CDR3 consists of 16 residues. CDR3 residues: CASSRALESIQETQYF. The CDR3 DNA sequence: TGTGCCAGCAGTAGGGCACTCGAATCAATCCAAGAGACCCAGTACTTC.

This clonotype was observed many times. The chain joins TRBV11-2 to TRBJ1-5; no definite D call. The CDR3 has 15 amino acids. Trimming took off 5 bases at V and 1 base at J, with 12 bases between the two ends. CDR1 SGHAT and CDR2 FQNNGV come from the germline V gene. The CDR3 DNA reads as TGTGCCAGCAGCGAGGGCCGGGCGAGCAATCAGCCCCAGCATTTT. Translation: CASSEGRASNQPQHF.

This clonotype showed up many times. In nucleotides, the CDR3 is TGCAGTGCTGGGGATAAGTACCAAGAGACCCAGTACTTC. Amino acids: CSAGDKYQETQYF. This chain connects TRBV20-1 to TRBJ2-5; no firm D call. The ends were cut back, 5 bases at V and 0 bases at J, with 10 bases in the middle. The CDR3 is 13 residues long. CDR1 is DFQATT, CDR2 SNEGSKA, per germline (reference sequence).

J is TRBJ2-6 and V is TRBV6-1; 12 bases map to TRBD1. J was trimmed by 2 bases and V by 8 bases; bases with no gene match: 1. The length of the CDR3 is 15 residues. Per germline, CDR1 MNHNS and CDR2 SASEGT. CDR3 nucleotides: TGTGCCAGCGGGACAGGGGGCCCTGGGGCCAACGTCCTGACTTTC. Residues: CASGTGGPGANVLTF.

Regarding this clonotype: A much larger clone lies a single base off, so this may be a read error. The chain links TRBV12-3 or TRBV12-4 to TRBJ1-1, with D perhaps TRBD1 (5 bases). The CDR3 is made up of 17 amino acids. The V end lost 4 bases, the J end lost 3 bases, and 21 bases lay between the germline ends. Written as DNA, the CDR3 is TGTGCCAGCAGTTCGCGGTCGTGGCGGGCGGGGGACACTGAAGCTTTCTTT. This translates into CASSSRSWRAGDTEAFF.

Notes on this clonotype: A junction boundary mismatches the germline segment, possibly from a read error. The CDR3 is CASSLLLGGFDSNQPHHF. DNA of the CDR3: TGTGCCAGCAGCTTGCTCCTAGGGGGTTTTGATAGCAATCAGCCCCATCATTTT. The V call is TRBV5-4, the J call TRBJ1-5, with a possible D match to TRBD1 (6 bases). In germline, CDR1 is SGHNT, CDR2 YYREEE (reference sequence). This CDR3 is built from 18 residues. The full variable domain, with the rest looked up from reference TRBV5-4 and TRBJ1-5, is ETGVTQSPTHLIKTRGQQVTLRCSSQSGHNTVSWYQQALGQGPQFIFQYYREEENGRGNFPPRFSGLQFPNYSSELNVNALELDDSALYLCASSLLLGGFDSNQPHHFGDGTRLSIL.

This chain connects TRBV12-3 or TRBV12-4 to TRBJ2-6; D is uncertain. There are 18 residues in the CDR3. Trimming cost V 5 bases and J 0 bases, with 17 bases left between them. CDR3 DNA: TGTGCCAGCAGTCACCTCTTTACCTATAGCTCTGGGGCCAACGTCCTGACTTTC. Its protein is CASSHLFTYSSGANVLTF.

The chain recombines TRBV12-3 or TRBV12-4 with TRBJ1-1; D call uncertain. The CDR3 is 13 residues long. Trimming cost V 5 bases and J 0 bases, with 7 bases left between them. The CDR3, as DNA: TGTGCCAGCAGTCCGTTCTTGAACACTGAAGCTTTCTTT. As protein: CASSPFLNTEAFF.

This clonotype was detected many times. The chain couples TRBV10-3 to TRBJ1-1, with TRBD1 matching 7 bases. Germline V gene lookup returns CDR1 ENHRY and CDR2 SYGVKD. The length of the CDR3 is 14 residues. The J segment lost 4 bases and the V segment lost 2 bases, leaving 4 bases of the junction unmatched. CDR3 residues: CAISEPGTVTEAFF. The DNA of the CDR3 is TGTGCCATCAGTGAGCCCGGGACAGTCACTGAAGCTTTCTTT.

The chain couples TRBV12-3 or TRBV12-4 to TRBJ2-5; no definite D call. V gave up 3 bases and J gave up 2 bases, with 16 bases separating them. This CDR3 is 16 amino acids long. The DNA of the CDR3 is TGTGCCAGCAGTTTTTCTGGCCGGATAAAACAAGAGACCCAGTACTTC. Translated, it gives CASSFSGRIKQETQYF.

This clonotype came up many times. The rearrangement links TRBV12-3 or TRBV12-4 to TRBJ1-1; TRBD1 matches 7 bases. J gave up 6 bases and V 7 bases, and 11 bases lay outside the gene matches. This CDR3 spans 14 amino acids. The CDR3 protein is CASTADRTPPEAFF. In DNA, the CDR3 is TGTGCCAGCACCGCGGACAGGACCCCCCCTGAAGCTTTCTTT.

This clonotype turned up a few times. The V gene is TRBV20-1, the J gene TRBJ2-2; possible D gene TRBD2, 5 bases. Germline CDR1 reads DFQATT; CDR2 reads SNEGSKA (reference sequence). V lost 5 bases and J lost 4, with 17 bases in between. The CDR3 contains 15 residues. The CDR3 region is CSAAGRPGSTGELFF. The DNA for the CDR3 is TGCAGTGCTGCTGGGCGCCCGGGGAGCACCGGGGAGCTGTTTTTT.

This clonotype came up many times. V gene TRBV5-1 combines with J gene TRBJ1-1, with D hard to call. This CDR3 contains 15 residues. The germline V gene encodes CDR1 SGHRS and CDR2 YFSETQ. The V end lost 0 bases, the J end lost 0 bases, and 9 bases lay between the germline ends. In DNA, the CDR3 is TGCGCCAGCAGCTTGGGGTCCACAATGAACACTGAAGCTTTCTTT. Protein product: CASSLGSTMNTEAFF.

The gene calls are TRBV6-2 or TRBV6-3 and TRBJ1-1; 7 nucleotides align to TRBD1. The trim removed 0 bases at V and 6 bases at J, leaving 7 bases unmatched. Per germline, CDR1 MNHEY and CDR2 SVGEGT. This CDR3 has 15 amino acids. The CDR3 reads CASSYSGGYWSEAFF. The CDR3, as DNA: TGTGCCAGCAGTTACTCAGGGGGCTATTGGTCTGAAGCTTTCTTT.

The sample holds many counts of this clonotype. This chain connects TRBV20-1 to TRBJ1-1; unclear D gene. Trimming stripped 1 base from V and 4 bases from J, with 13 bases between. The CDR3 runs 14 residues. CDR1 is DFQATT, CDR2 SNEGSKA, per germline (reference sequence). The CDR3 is CSARVIGISTEAFF. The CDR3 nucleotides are TGCAGTGCTAGAGTAATCGGTATCTCCACTGAAGCTTTCTTT.

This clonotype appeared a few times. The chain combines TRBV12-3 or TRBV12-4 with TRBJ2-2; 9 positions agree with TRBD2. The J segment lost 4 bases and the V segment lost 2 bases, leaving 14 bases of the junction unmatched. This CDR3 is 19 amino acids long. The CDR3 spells CASSLRESGLAGLTGELFF. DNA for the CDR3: TGTGCCAGCAGTTTAAGGGAGTCGGGGCTAGCGGGACTCACCGGGGAGCTGTTTTTT.

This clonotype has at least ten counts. The CDR3 DNA is TGCAGTGCTAGAGTCTCGGCGGAACTGTATAGCAATCAGCCCCAGCATTTT. The encoded protein is CSARVSAELYSNQPQHF. This chain connects TRBV20-1 to TRBJ1-5; no reliable D call. This CDR3 region has 17 residues. V was shortened by 1 base and J by 0 bases, with 16 bases between the two germline ends. Germline values: CDR1 DFQATT, CDR2 SNEGSKA (reference sequence).

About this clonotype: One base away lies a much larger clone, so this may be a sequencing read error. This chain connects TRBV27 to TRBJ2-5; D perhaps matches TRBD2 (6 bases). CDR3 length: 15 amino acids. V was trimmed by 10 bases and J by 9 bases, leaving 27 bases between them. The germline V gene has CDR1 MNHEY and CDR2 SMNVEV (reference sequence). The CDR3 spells CAIKNRPRGYEAQYF. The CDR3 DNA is TGTGCCATCAAGAACAGGCCCCGGGGGTACGAGGCCCAGTACTTC.

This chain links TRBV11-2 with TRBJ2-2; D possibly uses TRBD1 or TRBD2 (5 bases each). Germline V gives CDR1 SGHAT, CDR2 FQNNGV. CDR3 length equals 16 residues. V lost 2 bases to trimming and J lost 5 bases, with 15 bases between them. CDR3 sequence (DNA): TGTGCCAGCAGCTTAACCCTCGGGGCTGGTACCGGGGAGCTGTTTTTT. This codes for CASSLTLGAGTGELFF. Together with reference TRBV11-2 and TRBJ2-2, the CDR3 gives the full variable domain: EAGVAQSPRYKIIEKRQSVAFWCNPISGHATLYWYQQILGQGPKLLIQFQNNGVVDDSQLPKDRFSAERLKGVDSTLKIQPAKLEDSAVYLCASSLTLGAGTGELFFGEGSRLTVL.